This T cell receptor beta chain was profiled in a study of regulatory T cells in long-lasting Graves disease. V gave up 6 bases and J gave up 6 bases, with 14 bases separating them. The CDR3 loop spans 13 amino acids. Arm-PCR of CDR3 regions with iRepertoire HTBI primers generated TCR beta libraries. In the study's own analysis: Identification across samples found approximately 67 TRBV and around 15 TRBJ segments. Each CDR3 protein is one row after TCRdb ran MiXCR on the multiplex PCR reads. These V and J calls rely on TCRdb rather than the paper's analysis. The table lists approximately 540,000 distinct CDR3 sequences, more than 10% of them singletons. As for time point: newly diagnosed GD, antithyroid drugs for less than 3 months. PBMC-derived RNA was used for the TCR library. In each case, Graves' disease was diagnosed per American Thyroid Association guidelines. Study results and limitations: Persistent disease showed a preference for TRBV28, TRBJ1-2 and TRBJ2-5.

This clonotype was seen ten or more times. Its antigen remains unidentified. The same sample was also used in a study of T cells in Graves' hyperthyroidism and ophthalmopathy.

This chain uses TRBV12-3 or TRBV12-4 with TRBJ1-2; D gene unclear. The sequence was collected from a woman aged 25 to 39 with Graves disease. This specimen was peripheral blood mononuclear cells (PBMCs), taken at new diagnosis, from a patient treated with antithyroid drugs. CDR3 residues: CASRRALGDGYTF. In nucleotides, the CDR3 is TGTGCCAGCAGACGGGCCTTGGGTGATGGCTACACCTTC.